This TCR beta chain was identified in a study of T cell repertoires in cytomegalovirus infection. Study background: Matching HLA type and CMV infection were both indicated by public TCR beta signatures. The study, taken as a whole, reports: There were carriers of CMV plus the relevant HLA, and cumulative public TCR beta family frequency identified them. HLA-C-restricted, CMV-specific TCR beta clonotypes were dominant ex vivo.

One entry per CDR3 protein results from TCRdb running MiXCR on the reads. The data hold 400,000 to 550,000 distinct CDR3 sequences, with around 11% observed a single time. The V and J ends lost 2 bases and 0 bases, in that order; junction bases with no gene match: 10. Germline CDR1 and CDR2: MNHNY and SVGAGI (reference sequence). CDR3 length equals 17 residues. In its sample, this clonotype was seen a few times. Its target is not known. This sequence joins TRBV6-6 and TRBJ2-7; TRBD2 aligns across 7 bases. The origin of this receptor is a human donor in good health (CMV status not recorded). Some clones in this sample may be carry-over from other donors' samples. Material for sequencing was PBMCs. The CDR3 DNA follows: TGTGCCAGCAGTTACGGGGGGGGAGGCAGGGCCTCCTACGAGCAGTACTTC. The encoded protein is CASSYGGGGRASYEQYF.